These 20 T cell receptor beta chains came from one sample sequenced in a study of control samples from healthy donors and cancer patients. Repertoires were generated with immunoSEQ multiplex PCR, while TCRdb's copy carries only in-frame clones and drops some. The sample yields about 130,000 clones, roughly 92% seen once. The material sequenced was blood. The receptors were gathered from a man between 18 and 35 years old in good health.

The chain is built from TRBV6-1 and TRBJ2-7; tentative D call: TRBD1 (6 bases). The CDR3 contains 16 residues. Trimming stripped 2 bases from V and 3 bases from J, with 17 bases between. The germline CDR1 and CDR2 sequences are MNHNS and SASEGT. The CDR3 here is CASSEKGFGTSYEQYF. CDR3 DNA sequence: TGTGCCAGCAGTGAAAAGGGGTTCGGGACAAGCTACGAGCAGTACTTC.

The V gene is TRBV15, the J gene TRBJ2-5; TRBD1 is a possible D gene (5 bases). Trimming cost V 5 bases and J 2 bases, with 12 bases left between them. CDR1 is LNHNV, CDR2 YYDKDF, per germline (reference sequence). This CDR3 comprises 14 residues. CDR3 in amino acids: CATSFPPGQETQYF. The CDR3 DNA reads TGTGCCACCAGCTTCCCCCCAGGGCAAGAGACCCAGTACTTC.

The rearrangement uses TRBV30 and TRBJ1-6, with 7 bases identical to TRBD1. The CDR3 is 14 amino acids. Germline lookup yields CDR1 GTSNPN and CDR2 SVGIG (reference sequence). V lost 4 bases, J lost 9 bases, and 9 bases stayed unmatched. CDR3 in amino acids: CAWTSTGTASPLHF. The CDR3 nucleotides are TGTGCCTGGACCAGCACCGGGACAGCTTCACCCCTCCACTTT.

The V gene is TRBV2, the J gene TRBJ2-3, with 7 bases matching TRBD2. V trimming: 8 bases; J trimming: 2 bases; junction bases outside the gene matches: 10. The CDR3 is made up of 15 amino acids. Germline V gives CDR1 SNHLY, CDR2 FYNNEI. CDR3 nucleotide sequence: TGTGCCAGCCCTGAGGGAGCGGGACCCACAGATACGCAGTATTTT. This encodes CASPEGAGPTDTQYF.

On this clone: At the DNA level, this CDR3 is encoded by other sequences in the same sample as well. CDR3 coding DNA: TGTGCCAGCAGCAGGGGGGGTCTCACCTACAATGAGCAGTTCTTC. Translation gives CASSRGGLTYNEQFF. This chain links TRBV9 with TRBJ2-1; TRBD2 might be the D (7 bases). This CDR3 comprises 15 residues. The V end lost 4 bases, the J end lost 2 bases, and 13 bases lay between the germline ends. The germline gives CDR1 SGDLS, CDR2 YYNGEE.

This rearrangement joins TRBV6-5 to TRBJ1-1; D is unclear. The CDR3 sequence is 14 residues long. Germline V gene data show CDR1 as MNHEY and CDR2 as SVGAGI. V dropped 7 bases and J dropped 6 bases, with 18 bases sitting between them. The DNA for the CDR3 is TGTGCCAGCAAGCCCATCCTGACCCTACCTGAAGCTTTCTTT. Translated, it gives CASKPILTLPEAFF.

V and J are TRBV30 and TRBJ1-1; D unclear. Germline V CDR1 and CDR2: GTSNPN, SVGIG (reference sequence). Deletions cut 3 bases from V and 5 bases from J, with 13 bases between. This CDR3 has 13 residues. CDR3 bases: TGTGCCTGGAGCCCGCGACTCGGGACTGAAGCTTTCTTT. Protein sequence: CAWSPRLGTEAFF.

The chain joins TRBV30 to TRBJ1-2; 7 bases line up with TRBD1. CDR3 length: 14 amino acids. In germline, CDR1 is GTSNPN, CDR2 SVGIG (reference sequence). The V and J ends lost 3 bases and 4 bases, in that order; junction bases with no gene match: 8. The CDR3 is CAWRIGQGVYGYTF. For the CDR3, the DNA is TGTGCCTGGAGAATCGGCCAGGGGGTCTATGGCTACACCTTC.

The rearrangement uses TRBV6-5 and TRBJ1-4; 7 bases align to TRBD1. Germline trimming cut 6 bases from V and 4 bases from J; bases unmatched to any gene: 5. Germline CDR1 and CDR2: MNHEY and SVGAGI. There are 14 residues in the CDR3. CDR3 nucleotide sequence: TGTGCCAGCAGCCTCCGGGACAGTAATGAAAAACTGTTTTTT. This sequence encodes CASSLRDSNEKLFF.

The V gene is TRBV29-1, the J gene TRBJ2-5, with 11 bases aligning to TRBD2. From germline, CDR1 is SQVTM and CDR2 ANQGSEA. The J segment lost 4 bases and the V segment lost 6 bases, leaving 1 base of the junction unmatched. There are 12 residues in the CDR3. The CDR3 region is CSVGTSGETQYF. The CDR3 region has the DNA TGCAGCGTCGGGACTAGCGGAGAGACCCAGTACTTC.

The chain recombines TRBV10-1 with TRBJ1-2; TRBD1 might be the D (5 bases). Germline-derived CDR1 and CDR2 are WNHNN and SYGVQD (reference sequence). Trimming pared 0 bases from V and 6 bases from J, leaving 5 bases between. The CDR3 runs 12 residues. CDR3 amino acids: CASSESGDGYTF. Written as DNA, the CDR3 is TGCGCCAGCAGTGAGTCAGGGGATGGCTACACCTTC.

The V gene is TRBV5-1, the J gene TRBJ2-3, with D perhaps TRBD2 (6 bases). This CDR3 is built from 14 residues. Trimming removed 4 bases from V and 2 bases from J, with 11 bases in between. Germline CDR1 reads SGHRS; CDR2 reads YFSETQ. The DNA of the CDR3 is TGCGCCAGCAGCCTAGGACTAACCACAGATACGCAGTATTTT. Translated, it gives CASSLGLTTDTQYF.

The chain combines TRBV6-2 or TRBV6-3 with TRBJ1-3; 7 bases match TRBD1. J was trimmed by 1 base and V by 2 bases; bases with no gene match: 11. The CDR3 consists of 18 residues. The germline gives CDR1 MNHEY, CDR2 SVGEGT. This CDR3 is CASSYPVDRVESGNTIYF. CDR3 DNA: TGTGCCAGCAGTTACCCGGTCGACAGGGTTGAATCTGGAAACACCATATATTTT.

The chain links TRBV7-9 to TRBJ2-7; perhaps TRBD1 as D (6 bases). This CDR3 contains 17 residues. Trimming removed 5 bases at V and 4 bases at J, with 24 bases between. Germline lookup yields CDR1 SEHNR and CDR2 FQNEAQ (reference sequence). The CDR3 DNA reads TGTGCCAGCAGCCTACCTACCCCGACAGGCGCCCTATACGAGCAGTACTTC. This translates into CASSLPTPTGALYEQYF. The full variable domain, rest sourced from reference TRBV7-9 and TRBJ2-7, is DTGVSQNPRHKITKRGQNVTFRCDPISEHNRLYWYRQTLGQGPEFLTYFQNEAQLEKSRLLSDRFSAERPKGSFSTLEIQRTEQGDSAMYLCASSLPTPTGALYEQYFGPGTRLTVT.

This chain connects TRBV5-4 to TRBJ1-1; perhaps TRBD1 as D (6 bases). The germline V and J ends were trimmed by 0 bases and 7 bases, with 13 bases remaining between them. CDR3 size: 14 residues. The germline gives CDR1 SGHNT, CDR2 YYREEE (reference sequence). Here the CDR3 DNA reads TGTGCCAGCAGCTTGGATCTAGGGGGGAATGAAGCTTTCTTT. Encoded protein: CASSLDLGGNEAFF.

V is TRBV30 and J is TRBJ1-2; 9 positions agree with TRBD1. The V and J ends lost 3 bases and 4 bases, in that order; junction bases with no gene match: 3. The CDR3 loop spans 13 amino acids. Germline V gene data show CDR1 as GTSNPN and CDR2 as SVGIG (reference sequence). The CDR3 is CAWSWDRAYGYTF. As DNA, the CDR3 is TGTGCCTGGAGCTGGGACAGGGCCTATGGCTACACCTTC.

V gene TRBV9 combines with J gene TRBJ2-5; 8 nucleotides match TRBD2. Trimming cost V 0 bases and J 2 bases; bases outside gene matches: 9. The germline gives CDR1 SGDLS, CDR2 YYNGEE. The CDR3 extends over 17 amino acids. The CDR3 nucleotides are TGTGCCAGCAGCGTAGTGGCAGGACTAGCAGTTCAAGAGACCCAGTACTTC. Translated, it gives CASSVVAGLAVQETQYF.

The chain employs TRBV7-3 and TRBJ2-3; 8 bases are a match to TRBD2. Germline CDR1 and CDR2: SGHTA and FQGTGA. The CDR3 is 15 residues long. J lost 2 bases, V lost 10 bases, and 11 bases had no gene match. The CDR3 nucleotides read TGTGCCAACCGTTACTGTAGCGGGGACACAGATACGCAGTATTTT. Amino acids: CANRYCSGDTDTQYF.

V and J are TRBV10-1 and TRBJ2-3; either TRBD1 or TRBD2 may fit D (6 bases each). CDR3 length: 16 residues. With 2 bases removed from V and 0 bases from J, the gap between germline ends came to 12 bases. Germline V gene data show CDR1 as WNHNN and CDR2 as SYGVQD (reference sequence). In DNA, the CDR3 is TGCGCCAGCAGTGAGACAGGGACTCCCAGCACAGATACGCAGTATTTT. Translation gives CASSETGTPSTDTQYF.

V is TRBV9 and J is TRBJ2-7; the D gene could be TRBD1 or TRBD2 (5 bases each). The CDR3 runs 14 residues. CDR1 and CDR2 from the germline V gene are SGDLS and YYNGEE. V dropped 3 bases and J dropped 2 bases, with 12 bases sitting between them. CDR3 DNA sequence: TGTGCCAGCAGCGGCCGGGACGGTACCTACGAGCAGTACTTC. Amino acid sequence: CASSGRDGTYEQYF. Based on the CDR3 plus reference TRBV9 and TRBJ2-7, the full variable domain is DSGVTQTPKHLITATGQRVTLRCSPRSGDLSVYWYQQSLDQGLQFLIQYYNGEERAKGNILERFSAQQFPDLHSELNLSSLELGDSALYFCASSGRDGTYEQYFGPGTRLTVT.